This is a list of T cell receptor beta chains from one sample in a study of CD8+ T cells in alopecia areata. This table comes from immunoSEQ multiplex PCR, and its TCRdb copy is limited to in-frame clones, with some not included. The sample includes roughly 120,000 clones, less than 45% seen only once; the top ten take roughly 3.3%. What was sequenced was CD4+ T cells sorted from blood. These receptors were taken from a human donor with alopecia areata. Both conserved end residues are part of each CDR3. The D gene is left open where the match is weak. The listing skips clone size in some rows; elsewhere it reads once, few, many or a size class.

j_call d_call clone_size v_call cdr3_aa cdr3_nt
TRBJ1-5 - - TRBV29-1 CSVSSSGQGGDQPQHF TGCAGCGTTTCGAGCTCGGGGCAGGGCGGCGATCAGCCCCAGCATTTT
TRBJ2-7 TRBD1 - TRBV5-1 CASSSEDRSLEQYF TGCGCCAGCAGCTCGGAGGACAGGTCGCTCGAGCAGTACTTC
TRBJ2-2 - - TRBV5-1 CASSLDRATGELFF TGCGCCAGCAGCTTGGACAGGGCGACCGGGGAGCTGTTTTTT
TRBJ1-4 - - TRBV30 CAWGTGLNEKLFF TGTGCCTGGGGTACAGGTCTTAATGAAAAACTGTTTTTT
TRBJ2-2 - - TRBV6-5 CASSYSMSPLVGELFF TGTGCCAGCAGTTACTCGATGTCACCGCTCGTCGGGGAGCTGTTTTTT
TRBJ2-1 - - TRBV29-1 CSVEPGPGYNEQFF TGCAGCGTTGAACCAGGTCCAGGGTACAATGAGCAGTTCTTC
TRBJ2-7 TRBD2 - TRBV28 CASTAGAMEQYF TGTGCCAGCACGGCGGGAGCTATGGAGCAGTACTTC
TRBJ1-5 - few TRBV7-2 CASSSTPLDNQPQHF TGTGCCAGCAGCTCTACCCCGCTCGACAATCAGCCCCAGCATTTT
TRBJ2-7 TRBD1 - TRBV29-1 CSVGGTGVNRQYF TGCAGCGTTGGTGGGACAGGGGTAAATCGGCAGTACTTC
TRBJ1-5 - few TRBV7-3 CASSLVWGAPYNQPQHF TGTGCCAGCAGCTTAGTTTGGGGGGCCCCTTACAATCAGCCCCAGCATTTT
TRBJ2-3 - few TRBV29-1 CSVGWRATDTQYF TGCAGCGTTGGCTGGAGGGCAACAGATACGCAGTATTTT
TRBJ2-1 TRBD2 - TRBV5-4 CASSLGTSGGRNEQFF TGTGCCAGCAGCTTGGGAACTAGCGGGGGGAGGAATGAGCAGTTCTTC
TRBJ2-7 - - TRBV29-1 CSVTTGLEQYF TGCAGCGTTACTACAGGGCTCGAGCAGTACTTC
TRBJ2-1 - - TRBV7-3 CASSLTHSTYEQFF TGTGCCAGCAGCTTAACTCACAGTACCTATGAGCAGTTCTTC
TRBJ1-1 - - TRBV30 CAWSSGQPNTEAFF TGTGCCTGGAGTAGTGGACAGCCGAACACTGAAGCTTTCTTT
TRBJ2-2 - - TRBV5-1 CASSLSGELFF TGCGCCAGCAGCTTATCCGGGGAGCTGTTTTTT
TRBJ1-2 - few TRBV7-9 CASSLVEGRGYTF TGTGCCAGCAGCTTAGTAGAGGGGCGCGGCTACACCTTC
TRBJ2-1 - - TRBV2 CASRQLASSYNEQFF TGTGCCAGCAGGCAACTGGCCAGTTCCTACAATGAGCAGTTCTTC
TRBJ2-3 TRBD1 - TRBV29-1 CSVRGLFTDTQYF TGCAGCGTGAGGGGGCTCTTCACGGATACGCAGTATTTT
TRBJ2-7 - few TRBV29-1 CSVADTVLYEQYF TGCAGCGTTGCCGATACAGTCCTCTACGAGCAGTACTTC
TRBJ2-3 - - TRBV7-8 CASSFPQQAQYF TGTGCCAGCAGCTTCCCTCAGCAGGCGCAGTATTTT
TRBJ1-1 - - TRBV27 CASSGYRDGTEAFF TGTGCCAGCAGTGGGTACAGGGATGGCACTGAAGCTTTCTTT
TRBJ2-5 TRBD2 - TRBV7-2 CASSSLGGETQYF TGTGCCAGCAGCTCCCTGGGGGGGGAGACCCAGTACTTC
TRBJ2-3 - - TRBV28 CASSLGAAGTQYF TGTGCCAGCAGTTTGGGAGCGGCGGGTACGCAGTATTTT
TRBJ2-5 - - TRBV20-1 CSARRETQYF TGCAGTGCTAGGCGGGAGACCCAGTACTTC
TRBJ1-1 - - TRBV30 CASNFEPNTEAFF TGTGCCTCCAACTTCGAGCCGAACACTGAAGCTTTCTTT
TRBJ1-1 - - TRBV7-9 CASSLAANTEAFF TGTGCCAGCAGCTTAGCGGCAAACACTGAAGCTTTCTTT
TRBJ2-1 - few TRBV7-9 CASRLLYSGSVFF TGTGCCAGCAGGCTGCTTTACAGCGGATCCGTGTTCTTC
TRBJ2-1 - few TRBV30 CAWSVVVYEQFF TGTGCCTGGAGTGTAGTAGTTTATGAGCAGTTCTTC
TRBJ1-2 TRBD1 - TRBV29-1 CSVGDRGSRGYTF TGCAGCGTTGGGGACAGGGGTTCTCGGGGCTACACCTTC
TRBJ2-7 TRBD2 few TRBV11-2 CASSLTRDYYEQYF TGTGCCAGCAGCTTAACCCGGGACTACTACGAGCAGTACTTC
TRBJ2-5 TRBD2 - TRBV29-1 CSVEDTGGEETQYF TGCAGCGTTGAAGATACGGGGGGGGAAGAGACCCAGTACTTC
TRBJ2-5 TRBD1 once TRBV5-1 CASSPTGKTQYF TGCGCCAGCAGCCCGACAGGGAAGACCCAGTACTTC
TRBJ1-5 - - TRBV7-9 CASSLGQGGQPQHF TGTGCCAGCAGCTTAGGTCAGGGAGGACAGCCCCAGCATTTT
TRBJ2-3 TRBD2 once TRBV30 CAWAAGDTQYF TGTGCCTGGGCAGCGGGGGATACGCAGTATTTT
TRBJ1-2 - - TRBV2 CASSELGHNYGYTF TGTGCCAGCAGTGAACTCGGGCACAACTATGGCTACACCTTC
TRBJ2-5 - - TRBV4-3 CASSQHTHPQETQYF TGCGCCAGCAGCCAACACACTCACCCTCAAGAGACCCAGTACTTC
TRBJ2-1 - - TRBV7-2 CASSRALVDEQFF TGTGCCAGCAGCCGGGCCTTGGTGGATGAGCAGTTCTTC